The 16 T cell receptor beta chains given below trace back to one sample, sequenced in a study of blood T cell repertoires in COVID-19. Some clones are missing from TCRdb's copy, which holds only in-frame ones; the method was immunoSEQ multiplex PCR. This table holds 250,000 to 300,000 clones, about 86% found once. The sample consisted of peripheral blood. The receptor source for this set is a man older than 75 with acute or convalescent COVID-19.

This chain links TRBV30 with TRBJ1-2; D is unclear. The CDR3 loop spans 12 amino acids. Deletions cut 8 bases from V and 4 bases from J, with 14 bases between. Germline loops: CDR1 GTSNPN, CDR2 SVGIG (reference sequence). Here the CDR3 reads CAHYTGAYGYTF. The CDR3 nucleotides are TGTGCCCACTACACGGGTGCCTATGGCTACACCTTC.

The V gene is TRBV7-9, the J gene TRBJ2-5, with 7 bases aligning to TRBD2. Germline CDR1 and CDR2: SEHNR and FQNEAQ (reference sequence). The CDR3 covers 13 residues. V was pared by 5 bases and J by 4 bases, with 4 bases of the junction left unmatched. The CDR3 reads CASSRGTTETQYF. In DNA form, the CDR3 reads TGTGCCAGCAGCCGTGGGACTACAGAGACCCAGTACTTC. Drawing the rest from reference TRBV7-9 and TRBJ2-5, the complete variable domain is DTGVSQNPRHKITKRGQNVTFRCDPISEHNRLYWYRQTLGQGPEFLTYFQNEAQLEKSRLLSDRFSAERPKGSFSTLEIQRTEQGDSAMYLCASSRGTTETQYFGPGTRLLVL.

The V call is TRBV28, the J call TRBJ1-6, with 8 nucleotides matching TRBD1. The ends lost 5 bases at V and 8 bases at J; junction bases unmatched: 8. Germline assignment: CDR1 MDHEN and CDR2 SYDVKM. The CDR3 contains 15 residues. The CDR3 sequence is CASSNGQGWYSPLHF. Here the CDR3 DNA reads TGTGCCAGCAGTAACGGACAGGGCTGGTATTCACCCCTCCACTTT.

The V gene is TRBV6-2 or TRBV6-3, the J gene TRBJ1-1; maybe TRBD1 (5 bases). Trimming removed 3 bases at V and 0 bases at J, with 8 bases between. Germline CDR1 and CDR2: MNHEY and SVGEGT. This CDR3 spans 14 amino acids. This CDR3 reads CASSYGALNTEAFF. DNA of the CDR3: TGTGCCAGCAGTTATGGGGCCTTGAACACTGAAGCTTTCTTT.

The CDR3 reads CASSLDRGGEAFF. For the CDR3, the DNA is TGTGCCAGCAGCTTGGATCGGGGTGGTGAAGCTTTCTTT. The rearrangement joins TRBV5-4 to TRBJ1-1; no clear D gene. The CDR3 consists of 13 residues. V gave up 0 bases and J gave up 7 bases, with 10 bases separating them. CDR1 SGHNT and CDR2 YYREEE come from the germline V gene (reference sequence). The full variable domain, rest sourced from reference TRBV5-4 and TRBJ1-1, is ETGVTQSPTHLIKTRGQQVTLRCSSQSGHNTVSWYQQALGQGPQFIFQYYREEENGRGNFPPRFSGLQFPNYSSELNVNALELDDSALYLCASSLDRGGEAFFGQGTRLTVV.

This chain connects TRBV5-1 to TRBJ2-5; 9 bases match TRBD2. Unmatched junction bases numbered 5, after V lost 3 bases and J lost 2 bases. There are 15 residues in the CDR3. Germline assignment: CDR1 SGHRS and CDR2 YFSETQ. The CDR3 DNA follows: TGCGCCAGCAGCTCCCGACTAGCGGAGCAAGAGACCCAGTACTTC. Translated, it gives CASSSRLAEQETQYF.

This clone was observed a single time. The CDR3 loop is CVRSLGGPPGELFF. DNA of the CDR3: TGTGTCAGAAGCTTAGGCGGGCCCCCCGGGGAGCTGTTTTTT. This chain joins TRBV7-5 and TRBJ2-2; the tabulated D call, TRBD2, remains unverified against the DNA. TRBV7-5 is a documented pseudogene. The CDR3 loop spans 14 amino acids.

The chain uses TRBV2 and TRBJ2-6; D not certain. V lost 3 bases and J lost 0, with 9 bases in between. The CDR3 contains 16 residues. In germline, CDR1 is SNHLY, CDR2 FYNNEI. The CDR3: CASSDSRSSGANVLTF. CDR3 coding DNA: TGTGCCAGCAGTGATTCCCGGTCCTCTGGGGCCAACGTCCTGACTTTC.

CDR3 in amino acids: CASSGQDNSPLHF. CDR3 DNA: TGCGCCAGCAGCGGACAGGATAATTCACCCCTCCACTTT. The gene calls are TRBV5-1 and TRBJ1-6; 7 bases map to TRBD1. CDR1 SGHRS and CDR2 YFSETQ come from the germline V gene. J lost 5 bases, V lost 4 bases, and 0 bases had no gene match. CDR3 length: 13 amino acids.

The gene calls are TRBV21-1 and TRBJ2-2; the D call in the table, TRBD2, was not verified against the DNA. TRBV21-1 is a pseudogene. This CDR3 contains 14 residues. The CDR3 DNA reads TGTGCCAGCAGCGTGCCCCTGCGGACCGGGGAGCTGTTTTTT. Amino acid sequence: CASSVPLRTGELFF.

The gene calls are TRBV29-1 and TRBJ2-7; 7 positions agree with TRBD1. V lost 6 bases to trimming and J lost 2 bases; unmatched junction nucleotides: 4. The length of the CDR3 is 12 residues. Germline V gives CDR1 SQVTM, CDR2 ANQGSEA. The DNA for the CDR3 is TGCAGCGTGGCACAGGGGACCTACGAGCAGTACTTC. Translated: CSVAQGTYEQYF.

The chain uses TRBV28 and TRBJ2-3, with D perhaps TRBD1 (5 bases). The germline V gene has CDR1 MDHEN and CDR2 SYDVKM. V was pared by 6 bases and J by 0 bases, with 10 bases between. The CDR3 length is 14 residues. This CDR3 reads CASSPTGSTDTQYF. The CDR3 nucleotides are TGTGCCAGCAGCCCCACAGGTAGCACAGATACGCAGTATTTT.

The CDR3 sequence is CASSGGGRKETQYF. The CDR3 DNA follows: TGTGCCAGCAGCGGCGGGGGGAGGAAAGAGACCCAGTACTTC. The chain employs TRBV11-3 and TRBJ2-5; the match to TRBD2 covers 8 bases. Germline lookup yields CDR1 SGHNT and CDR2 YENEEA. Trimming cost V 5 bases and J 3 bases; bases outside gene matches: 5. The CDR3 has 14 residues.

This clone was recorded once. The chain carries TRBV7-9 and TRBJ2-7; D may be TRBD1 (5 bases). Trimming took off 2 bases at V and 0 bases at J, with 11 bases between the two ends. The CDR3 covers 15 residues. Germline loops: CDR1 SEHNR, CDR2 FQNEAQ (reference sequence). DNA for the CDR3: TGTGCCAGCAGCTTATCACAGGTAAACTCCTACGAGCAGTACTTC. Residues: CASSLSQVNSYEQYF.

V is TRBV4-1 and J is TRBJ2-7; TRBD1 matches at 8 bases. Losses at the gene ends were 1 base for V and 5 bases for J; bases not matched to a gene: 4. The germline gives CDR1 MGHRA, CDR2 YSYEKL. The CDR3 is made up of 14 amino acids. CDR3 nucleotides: TGCGCCAGCAGCCAAGTCCAGGGGGCCGACGAGCAGTACTTC. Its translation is CASSQVQGADEQYF.

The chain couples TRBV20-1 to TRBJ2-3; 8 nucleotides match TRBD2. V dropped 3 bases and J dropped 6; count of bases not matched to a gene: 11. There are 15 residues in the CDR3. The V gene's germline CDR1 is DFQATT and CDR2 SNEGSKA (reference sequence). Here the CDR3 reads CSASSTSALGDTQYF. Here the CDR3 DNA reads TGCAGTGCTAGTTCGACTAGCGCCCTGGGGGATACGCAGTATTTT.